The clone carrying this T cell receptor (beta chain) was found once. Antigen: not known. This record comes from a study of cytomegalovirus exposure and HLA in healthy donors. Germline CDR1 and CDR2: ENHRY and SYGVKD. The CDR3 runs 13 residues. Trimming pared 4 bases from V and 4 bases from J, leaving 7 bases between. Regarding the study as a whole: Researchers reported in a later analysis that a missense DCLRE1C variant was tied to TCR beta V- and J-gene trimming. Productive rates of about 87% or about 30% were seen for most TCR beta V segments in an earlier analysis. Per published accounts, TCR beta sequences correctly predicted the HLA-A and HLA-B alleles of most subjects.

PCR employed 60 Vbeta and 13 Jbeta primers. Using immunoSEQ multiplex PCR, the repertoire was profiled, and TCRdb retains in-frame clones only, with some absent. The sample holds some 180,000 clones, around 80% seen once. The sequencing input was PBMCs. V gene TRBV10-3 combines with J gene TRBJ2-2; no firm D call. The sequence derives from a woman in her 30s in good health and CMV-seropositive. The CDR3 protein is CAISVQVTGELFF. In DNA, the CDR3 is TGTGCCATCAGTGTCCAGGTCACCGGGGAGCTGTTTTTT.